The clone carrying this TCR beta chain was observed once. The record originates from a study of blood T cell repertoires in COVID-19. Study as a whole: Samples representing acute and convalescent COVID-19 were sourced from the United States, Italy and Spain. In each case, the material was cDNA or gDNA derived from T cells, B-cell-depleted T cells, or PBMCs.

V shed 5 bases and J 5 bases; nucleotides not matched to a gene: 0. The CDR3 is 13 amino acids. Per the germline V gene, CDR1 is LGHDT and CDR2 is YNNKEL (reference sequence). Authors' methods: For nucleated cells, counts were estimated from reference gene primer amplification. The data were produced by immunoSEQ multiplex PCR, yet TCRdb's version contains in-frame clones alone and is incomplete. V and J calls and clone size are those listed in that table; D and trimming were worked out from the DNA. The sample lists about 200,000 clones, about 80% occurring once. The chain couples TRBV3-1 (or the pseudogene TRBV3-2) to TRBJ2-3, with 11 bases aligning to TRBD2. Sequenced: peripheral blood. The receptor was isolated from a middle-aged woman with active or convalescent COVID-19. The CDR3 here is CASSGLAGDTQYF. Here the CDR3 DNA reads TGTGCCAGCAGCGGACTAGCGGGAGATACGCAGTATTTT.